This TCR beta chain was recovered during a study of blood T cells in healthy people across ages. Study summary: In model experiments, template switching was able to capture about one barcoded beta molecule for every two T cells that were present.

Turning to this clonotype: Its antigen is undetermined.

Using a J-beta primer mix together with a sample-barcoded 5' primer, a second PCR was run for about 6 to 12 cycles. Unique molecular identifiers of 12 random nucleotides labeled each cDNA. From the 5' RACE reads, TCRdb called clonotypes with MiXCR, one entry per CDR3 protein. The sample carries some 1.7 million distinct CDR3 sequences, 28% recorded once. V trimming: 10 bases; J trimming: 4 bases; junction bases outside the gene matches: 11. This CDR3 comprises 14 residues. Study-level points and caveats: In older individuals, TCR beta diversity per million T cells was lower, falling roughly linearly with age.

Sample: blood. This rearrangement joins TRBV12-3 or TRBV12-4 to TRBJ2-3; TRBD2 aligns across 7 bases. The sequence was obtained from a woman aged 25-40 years in good health. The CDR3 bases are TGTGCCATCTCCCGCGGGGGATACGCAGATACGCAGTATTTT. Protein product: CAISRGGYADTQYF.